The entry below gives a single T cell receptor (beta chain) sequence along with its context. These data are taken from a study of blood T cell repertoires in COVID-19. Whole-study context: T cells, B-cell-depleted T cells, or PBMCs provided the cDNA or gDNA that served as material.

The CDR3 extends over 15 amino acids. CDR1 and CDR2 (germline): LNHDA, SQIVND (reference sequence). The ends were cut back, 6 bases at V and 8 bases at J, with 22 bases in the middle. Sequencing used immunoSEQ multiplex PCR; TCRdb keeps in-frame clones, though not all of them. The top ten clones hold roughly 7% of a sample with approximately 160,000 clones, approximately 86% of them seen once. The chain carries TRBV19 and TRBJ1-2; the D is unclear. The TCR sequence derives from a man aged 50 to 60 with active or convalescent COVID-19. The material sequenced was peripheral blood. CDR3 protein: CASSPVGTRVWGYTF. The CDR3 DNA follows: TGTGCCAGTAGCCCAGTCGGAACGAGGGTATGGGGCTACACCTTC.